This TCR beta chain was sequenced in a study of metastatic and nonmetastatic thyroid tumors. The study, taken as a whole, reports: It was reported that TCR beta diversity was significantly higher in malignant thyroid tumors than benign nodules, in blood and tumor.

Each patient went into thyroid surgery without having received any treatment. Germline CDR1 is KGHSH and CDR2 is LQKENI. This CDR3 has 16 amino acids. Deletions cut 2 bases from V and 4 bases from J, with 15 bases between. From the PCR reads, TCRdb re-called clones with MiXCR. The top ten hold approximately 3.4% of the sample, which has around 27,000 clones, 15% seen once. Many counts were recorded for this clone. Its target is not known. The chain combines TRBV18 with TRBJ2-4, with D perhaps matching TRBD2 (6 bases). This TCR came from a female donor with papillary thyroid cancer or a benign thyroid nodule (not recorded which). Some clones in this sample may be carry-over from other donors' samples. The sample taken for sequencing was blood. Here the CDR3 DNA reads TGTGCCAGCTCACCAGGAGGGGCAGGCTCAAAAAACATTCAGTACTTC. The encoded protein is CASSPGGAGSKNIQYF.